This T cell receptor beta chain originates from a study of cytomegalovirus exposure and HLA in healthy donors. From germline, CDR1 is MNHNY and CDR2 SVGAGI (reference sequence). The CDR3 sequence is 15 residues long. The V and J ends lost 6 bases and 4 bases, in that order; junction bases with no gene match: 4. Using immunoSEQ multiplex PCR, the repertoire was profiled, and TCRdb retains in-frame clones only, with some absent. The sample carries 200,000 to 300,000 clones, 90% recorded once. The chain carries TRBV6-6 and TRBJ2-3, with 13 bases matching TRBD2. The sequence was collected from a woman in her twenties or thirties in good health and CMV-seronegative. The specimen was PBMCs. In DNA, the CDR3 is TGTGCCAGCAGGGGACTAGCGGGAAAAGCAGATACGCAGTATTTT. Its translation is CASRGLAGKADTQYF.